This T cell receptor beta chain was sequenced for a study of vaccination and CD4 T cells after COVID-19. The sample's time point: late sampling 161 to 241 days after vaccination in three convalescent patients. As to treatment: roughly 10-day PBMC culture with coronavirus spike peptide pools or control peptides (ViraFEST assay). Cultured CD4+ T cells had their DNA profiled by the Oncomine TCR Beta short-read assay. A single record per CDR3 protein comes from TCRdb applying MiXCR to the PCR reads. The sample gives more than 20,000 distinct CDR3 sequences, less than 35% of which show up once; about 10% is in the top ten. This CDR3 contains 16 residues. V was clipped by 0 bases and J by 6 bases; unmatched bases: 7. Germline CDR1 and CDR2: DFQATT and SNEGSKA (reference sequence). This clonotype was counted only a few times. Its antigen is as yet unknown.

The source is a human donor who had recovered from COVID-19. The input for sequencing was CD4+ T cells from blood, cultured in vitro, taken about 7 months after SARS-CoV-2 vaccination. The chain is built from TRBV20-1 and TRBJ2-1, with 11 bases lining up with TRBD2. CDR3 protein: CSARDPSGTSGNEQFF. CDR3 coding DNA: TGCAGTGCTAGAGATCCTTCTGGGACTAGCGGCAATGAGCAGTTCTTC.